The clone carrying this T cell receptor (beta chain) was seen a handful of times. The data were taken from a study of T-cell reconstitution after alpha-beta-depleted transplantation in children. Germline loops: CDR1 DFQATT, CDR2 SNEGSKA (reference sequence). V shed 0 bases and J shed 1 base, with 3 bases lying between them. This CDR3 is built from 13 residues. The TCRbeta library was prepared with unique molecular identifiers. Each CDR3 protein gets one entry after TCRdb re-called the PCR reads with MiXCR. This table has 500,000 or so distinct CDR3 sequences, around a third appearing once. The receptor was derived from a human donor who donated a stem cell graft to a child with aplastic anemia. V gene TRBV20-1 combines with J gene TRBJ1-4; the D is unclear. The sequences come from PBMCs from the stem cell graft donor, collected from the stem cell graft. This CDR3 reads CSARDLTNEKLFF. DNA for the CDR3: TGCAGTGCTAGAGACCTAACTAATGAAAAACTGTTTTTT.